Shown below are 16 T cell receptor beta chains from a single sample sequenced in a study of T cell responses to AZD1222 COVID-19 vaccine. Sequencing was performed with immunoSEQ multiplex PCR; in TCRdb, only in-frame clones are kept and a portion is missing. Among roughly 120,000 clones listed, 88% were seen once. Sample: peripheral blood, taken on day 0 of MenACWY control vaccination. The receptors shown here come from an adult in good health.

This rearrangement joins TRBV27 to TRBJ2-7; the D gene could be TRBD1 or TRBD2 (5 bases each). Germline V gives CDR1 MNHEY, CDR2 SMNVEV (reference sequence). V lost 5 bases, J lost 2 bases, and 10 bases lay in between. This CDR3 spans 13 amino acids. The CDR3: CASSQGRAYEQYF. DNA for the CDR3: TGTGCCAGCAGTCAGGGACGGGCCTACGAGCAGTACTTC.

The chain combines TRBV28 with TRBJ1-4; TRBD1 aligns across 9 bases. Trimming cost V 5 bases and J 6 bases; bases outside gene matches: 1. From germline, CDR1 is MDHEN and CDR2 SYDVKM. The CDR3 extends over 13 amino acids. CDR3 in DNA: TGTGCCAGCAGTACAGGGGGCGATGAAAAACTGTTTTTT. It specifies CASSTGGDEKLFF.

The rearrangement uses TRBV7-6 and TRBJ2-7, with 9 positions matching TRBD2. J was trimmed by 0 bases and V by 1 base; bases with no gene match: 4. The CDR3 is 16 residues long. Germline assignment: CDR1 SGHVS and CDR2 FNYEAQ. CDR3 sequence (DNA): TGTGCCAGCAGCTTAGAGGCGGGGGGGAGCTCCTACGAGCAGTACTTC. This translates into CASSLEAGGSSYEQYF. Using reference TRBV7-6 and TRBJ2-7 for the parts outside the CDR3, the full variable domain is GAGVSQSPRYKVTKRGQDVALRCDPISGHVSLYWYRQALGQGPEFLTYFNYEAQQDKSGLPNDRFSAERPEGSISTLTIQRTEQRDSAMYRCASSLEAGGSSYEQYFGPGTRLTVT.

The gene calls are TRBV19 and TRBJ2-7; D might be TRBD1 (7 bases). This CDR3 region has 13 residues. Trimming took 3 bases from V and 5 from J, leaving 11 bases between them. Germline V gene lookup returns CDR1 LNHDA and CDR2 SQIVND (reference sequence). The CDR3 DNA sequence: TGTGCCAGTAGTATGGCAGGGGGGCACGAGCAGTACTTC. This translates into CASSMAGGHEQYF.

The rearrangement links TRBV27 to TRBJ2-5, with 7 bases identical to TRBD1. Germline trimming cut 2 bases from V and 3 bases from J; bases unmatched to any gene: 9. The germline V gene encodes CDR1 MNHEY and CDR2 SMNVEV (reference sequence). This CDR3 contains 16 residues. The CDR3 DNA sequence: TGTGCCAGCAGTTTAAAACGGACAGGCAGGGAAGAGACCCAGTACTTC. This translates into CASSLKRTGREETQYF.

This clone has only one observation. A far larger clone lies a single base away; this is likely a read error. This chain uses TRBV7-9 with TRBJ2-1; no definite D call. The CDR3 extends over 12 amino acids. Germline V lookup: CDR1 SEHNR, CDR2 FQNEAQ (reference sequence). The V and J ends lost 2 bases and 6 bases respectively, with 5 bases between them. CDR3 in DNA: TGTGCCAGCAGCTTATCCCTCAATGAGCAGTTCTTC. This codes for CASSLSLNEQFF.

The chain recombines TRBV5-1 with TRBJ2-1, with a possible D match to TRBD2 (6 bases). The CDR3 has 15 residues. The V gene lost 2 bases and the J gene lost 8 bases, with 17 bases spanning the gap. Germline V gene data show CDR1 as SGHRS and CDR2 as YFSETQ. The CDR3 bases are TGCGCCAGCAGCTTTTACGGGAGTAAGGTCGATGAGCAGTTCTTC. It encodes CASSFYGSKVDEQFF.

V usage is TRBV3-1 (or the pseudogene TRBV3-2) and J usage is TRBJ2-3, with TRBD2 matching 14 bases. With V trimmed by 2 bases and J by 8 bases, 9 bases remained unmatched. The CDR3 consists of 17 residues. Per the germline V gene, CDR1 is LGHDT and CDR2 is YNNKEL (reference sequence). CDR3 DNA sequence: TGTGCCAGCAGCCAAACCGGGACTAGCGGGGGTTTTGGTACGCAGTATTTT. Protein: CASSQTGTSGGFGTQYF.

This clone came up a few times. For the CDR3, the DNA is TGCGCCAGCAGTGGTCAGGCAGCCCTGGGCACTGAAGCTTTCTTT. It translates to CASSGQAALGTEAFF. The chain combines TRBV5-1 with TRBJ1-1, with D unresolved. The CDR3 covers 15 residues. V was trimmed by 5 bases and J by 4 bases, leaving 18 bases between them. Per germline, CDR1 SGHRS and CDR2 YFSETQ.

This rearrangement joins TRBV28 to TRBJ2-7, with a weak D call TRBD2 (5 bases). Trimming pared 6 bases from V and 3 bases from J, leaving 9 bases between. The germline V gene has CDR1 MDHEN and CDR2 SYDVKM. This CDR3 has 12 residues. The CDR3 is CASSLGVYEQYF. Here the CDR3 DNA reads TGTGCCAGCAGCCTGGGAGTCTACGAGCAGTACTTC.

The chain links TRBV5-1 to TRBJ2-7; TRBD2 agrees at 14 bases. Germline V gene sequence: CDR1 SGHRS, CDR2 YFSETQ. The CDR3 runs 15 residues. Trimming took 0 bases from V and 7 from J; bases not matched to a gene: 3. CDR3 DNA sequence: TGCGCCAGCAGCTTGGGACTAGCGGGAGGGTCGGAGCAGTACTTC. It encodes CASSLGLAGGSEQYF.

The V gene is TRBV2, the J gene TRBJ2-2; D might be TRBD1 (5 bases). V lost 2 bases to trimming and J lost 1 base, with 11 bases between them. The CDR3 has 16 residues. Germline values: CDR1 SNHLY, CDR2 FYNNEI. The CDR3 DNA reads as TGTGCCAGCAGTGAATTTCGGCAGGGGAACACCGGGGAGCTGTTTTTT. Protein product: CASSEFRQGNTGELFF.

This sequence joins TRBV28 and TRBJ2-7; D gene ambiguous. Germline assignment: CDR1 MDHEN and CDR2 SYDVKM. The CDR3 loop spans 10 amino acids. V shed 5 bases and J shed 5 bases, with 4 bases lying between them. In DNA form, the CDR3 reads TGTGCCAGCAGTGGAGACGAGCAGTACTTC. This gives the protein CASSGDEQYF.

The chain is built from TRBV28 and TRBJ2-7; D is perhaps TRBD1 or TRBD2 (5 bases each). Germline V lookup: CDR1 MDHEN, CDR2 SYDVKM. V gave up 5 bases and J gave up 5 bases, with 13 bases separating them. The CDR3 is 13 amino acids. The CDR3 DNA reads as TGTGCCAGCAGTACCGGGACGTTCGACGAGCAGTACTTC. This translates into CASSTGTFDEQYF.

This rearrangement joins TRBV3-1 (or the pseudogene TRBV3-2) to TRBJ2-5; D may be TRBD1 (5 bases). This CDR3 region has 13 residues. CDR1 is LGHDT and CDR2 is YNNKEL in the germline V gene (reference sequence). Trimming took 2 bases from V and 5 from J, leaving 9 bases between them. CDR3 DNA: TGTGCCAGCAGCCAATGGAAGGGGGAGACCCAGTACTTC. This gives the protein CASSQWKGETQYF.

The CDR3 sequence: CASSLAGEQYF. The CDR3 region has the DNA TGCGCCAGCTCCCTCGCTGGGGAGCAGTACTTC. The chain recombines TRBV5-1 with TRBJ2-7; D is uncertain. CDR1 is SGHRS and CDR2 is YFSETQ in the germline V gene. V dropped 7 bases and J dropped 7 bases, with 12 bases sitting between them. CDR3 size: 11 residues.